This T cell receptor beta chain was profiled in a study of shared T cell receptors in the human thymus. Germline V gene lookup returns CDR1 SGHNT and CDR2 YENEEA. The germline V and J ends were trimmed by 4 bases and 1 base, with 14 bases remaining between them. This CDR3 spans 16 amino acids. Method: immunoSEQ multiplex PCR; TCRdb's copy keeps in-frame clones and lacks some. The sample has roughly 410,000 clones, roughly 94% seen once. The source of this sequence is a human donor. The chain links TRBV11-3 to TRBJ1-5, with D tentatively TRBD1 (6 bases). The sample taken for sequencing was thymocytes. The CDR3 DNA sequence: TGTGCCAGCAGCTCTCGGGACACTCAAAGCAATCAGCCCCAGCATTTT. Translation: CASSSRDTQSNQPQHF.